This TCR beta chain emerged from a study of early stage breast cancer tumors. The wider study: Most invasive tumors, about 80% of the 16, were ER+/PR+/HER2-.

This CDR3 has 15 residues. From germline, CDR1 is MDHEN and CDR2 SYDVKM. V was pared by 6 bases and J by 4 bases, with 16 bases between. Study observations and caveats: Tumor and normal breast were distinguished via blood comparison in about 90% of the 16 patients. Most shared enriched TCRB sequences were commonly generated ones.

Some clones are missing from TCRdb's copy, which holds only in-frame ones; the method was immunoSEQ multiplex PCR. This table holds more than 60,000 clones, around four fifths found once. On this clone: The antigen remains undetermined.

Sequencing was performed on blood. This chain uses TRBV28 with TRBJ2-1; D is perhaps TRBD1 (6 bases). The source is a person in their sixties with breast cancer. CDR3 sequence: CASSRDTPGYNEQFF. The DNA of the CDR3 is TGTGCCAGCAGCAGGGACACCCCTGGGTACAATGAGCAGTTCTTC.